Sequencing of this T cell receptor (beta chain) was carried out in a study of circulating and synovial CD4+ cells in juvenile arthritis. TCRdb's table, derived via immunoSEQ multiplex PCR, lists solely in-frame clones and lacks some. The sample has 30,000 to 40,000 clones, roughly 95% seen once. The CDR3 spans 11 residues. From germline, CDR1 is GTSNPN and CDR2 SVGIG (reference sequence). With 4 bases removed from V and 11 bases from J, the gap between germline ends came to 14 bases. A note on this clone: The antigen remains undetermined.

Study conclusions and caveats: These blood cells shared more CDR3 sequences with synovium than bulk blood. Circulating pathogenic-like and bulk T cells looked alike by Vbeta family usage. Some such blood samples were as oligoclonal as synovium. Bulk blood CD4 samples held at least an order of magnitude more or fewer genomes than CPL.

This chain uses TRBV30 with TRBJ1-1, with a possible D match to TRBD1 (5 bases). The TCR originated in a human donor with juvenile idiopathic arthritis. The sample consisted of CD4+ T cells from blood. In nucleotides, the CDR3 is TGTGCCTGGACCCGGGCAGGGCGGGCTTTCTTT. Translating gives CAWTRAGRAFF.